This TCR beta chain was retrieved from a study of PD-1 blockade in classical Hodgkin lymphoma. Profiling relied on immunoSEQ multiplex PCR, and the TCRdb table lists in-frame clones only, not all of them. Of over 50,000 clones listed, nearly 90% are singletons. Study conclusions and caveats: Those starting nivolumab under 1 year post-ASCT were excluded.

On this clone: Its antigen is as yet unknown.

The time point was: cycle 4 day 1 (C4D1), after 5 to 7 weeks of nivolumab. No patient escaped relapse after autologous stem cell transplantation, and brentuximab vedotin exposure varied. Trimming pared 5 bases from V and 0 bases from J, leaving 11 bases between. Looked up from germline, CDR1 is MNHNY and CDR2 is SVGAGI (reference sequence). CDR3 length equals 14 residues. The chain has TRBV6-6 and TRBJ2-7; no clear D gene. Sequences were derived from peripheral blood mononuclear cells (PBMCs), sampled before the fourth cycle of nivolumab. The TCR originated in a human donor with classical Hodgkin lymphoma. The CDR3 region is CASSSTDGSYEQYF. The CDR3 DNA sequence: TGTGCCAGCAGTAGTACGGATGGCTCCTACGAGCAGTACTTC.